This is a list of T cell receptor beta chains from one sample in a study of breast tumors, draining lymph nodes, adjacent tissues. From the multiplex PCR reads, TCRdb called clonotypes with MiXCR, one entry per CDR3 protein. The sample holds 150,000 to 250,000 distinct CDR3 sequences, roughly 29% seen once. Sequenced material: axillary lymph node tissue. Source of these receptors: a female donor with breast cancer. Some clones in this sample may be carry-over from other donors' samples. Each CDR3 is given with its conserved first and last residue.

TRBV4-1	TRBJ2-3	CASSLTGGSKYF
TRBV5-1	TRBJ2-3	CASELQGSTDTQYF
TRBV7-9	TRBJ2-2	CASDPGTGYTGELFF
TRBV3-1	TRBJ2-3	CASSRLGQGTDTQYF
TRBV19	TRBJ2-5	CASSIFGETQYF
TRBV2	TRBJ2-3	CASSGGAVSTDTQYF
TRBV20-1	TRBJ1-2	CSARDARATNYGYTF
TRBV12-3/TRBV12-4	TRBJ1-4	CASSSQAAEKLFF
TRBV24-1	TRBJ1-2	CAASDRTGEGYGYTF
TRBV6-5	TRBJ1-2	CASSPLGTGSYGYTF
TRBV5-6	TRBJ2-7	CASSWDRAPYYEQYF
TRBV11-2	TRBJ2-7	CASSLDSGGFSYEQYF
TRBV6-5	TRBJ1-2	CASSYRGARHGYGYTF
TRBV7-8	TRBJ2-1	CASSSGAPSHNEQFF
TRBV7-2	TRBJ2-1	CASSLFVGRGIDNEQFF
TRBV2	TRBJ1-6	CASSGQGMNSPLHF
TRBV2	TRBJ2-5	CASSDSGGSETQYF
TRBV27	TRBJ2-3	CASSFRQGWADTQYF
TRBV20-1	TRBJ1-2	CSARDPTGNRRGYTF
TRBV9	TRBJ2-7	CASSLGTSGYEQSF
TRBV3-1	TRBJ1-1	CASSQGTGNTEAFF
TRBV15	TRBJ1-6	CATSTRPRDRDYSPLHF